This T cell receptor beta chain originates from a study of technical replicates of blood from a handful of donors. The J segment lost 2 bases and the V segment lost 2 bases, leaving 3 bases of the junction unmatched. The germline CDR1 and CDR2 sequences are WNHNN and SYGVQD (reference sequence). The CDR3 totals 16 residues. Clones were read by immunoSEQ multiplex PCR, and TCRdb kept only the in-frame ones, dropping some. The table includes approximately 88,000 clones, approximately 94% detected once. The sequence derives from a human donor in good health. The sample comprised T cells isolated from PBMCs. The rearrangement joins TRBV10-1 to TRBJ2-3; 11 nucleotides align to TRBD2. CDR3 in DNA: TGCGCCAGCAGTGAGGAGGGACTAGCGGCCACAGATACGCAGTATTTT. Encoded protein: CASSEEGLAATDTQYF.